A single sample is the source of the 7 T cell receptor beta chains below, sequenced in a study of T cell responses to AZD1222 COVID-19 vaccine. Measured with immunoSEQ multiplex PCR; TCRdb has only the in-frame clones, and not every one. Of approximately 74,000 clones listed, around 78% were seen once; the top ten hold around 25%. Sequenced here: peripheral blood, sampled 28 days after the second AZD1222 dose. These receptor sequences come from an adult who received the AZD1222 COVID-19 vaccine.

This rearrangement joins TRBV18 to TRBJ2-5; perhaps TRBD2 as D (5 bases). The V gene lost 3 bases and the J gene lost 4 bases, with 12 bases spanning the gap. This CDR3 is 14 amino acids long. CDR1 and CDR2 (germline): KGHSH, LQKENI. CDR3 coding DNA: TGTGCCAGCTCACCGATCGGAGGTTCAGAGACCCAGTACTTC. Its translation: CASSPIGGSETQYF.

The chain links TRBV29-1 to TRBJ2-7, with D perhaps matching TRBD2 (5 bases). V lost 5 bases and J lost 6, with 14 bases in between. This CDR3 is 12 amino acids long. CDR1 is SQVTM and CDR2 is ANQGSEA in the germline V gene. CDR3 coding DNA: TGCAGCGTTTCTCGGGAATCGGGCGAGCAGTACTTC. Translation: CSVSRESGEQYF.

Worth noting for this clone: This specimen includes other DNA sequences encoding the same CDR3. The chain uses TRBV28 and TRBJ2-7; D may be TRBD1 or TRBD2 (7 bases each). This CDR3 is 14 amino acids long. Germline V gene lookup returns CDR1 MDHEN and CDR2 SYDVKM. V was clipped by 2 bases and J by 4 bases, with 12 bases between them. The DNA of the CDR3 is TGTGCCAGCAGTTTAGGGCAGGGGGGGTACGAGCAGTACTTC. The encoded protein is CASSLGQGGYEQYF.

The chain links TRBV11-2 to TRBJ2-7, with D possibly TRBD1 on 5 matching bases. The germline V gene has CDR1 SGHAT and CDR2 FQNNGV. The CDR3 length is 14 residues. Deletions cut 3 bases from V and 3 bases from J, with 12 bases between. As DNA, the CDR3 is TGTGCCAGCAGCTTCGGCCAGGGCCTCTACGAGCAGTACTTC. Translation: CASSFGQGLYEQYF.

This clone is a singleton in its sample. The chain has TRBV10-3 and TRBJ1-4; no definite D call. The germline gives CDR1 ENHRY, CDR2 SYGVKD. This CDR3 has 15 residues. Trimming took 0 bases from V and 1 from J, leaving 6 bases between them. The CDR3 is CAISESGRTNEKLFF. CDR3 DNA: TGTGCCATCAGTGAGTCAGGGCGAACTAATGAAAAACTGTTTTTT.

This clone was seen just once. The rearrangement joins TRBV11-2 to TRBJ1-2, with D unclear. Germline loops: CDR1 SGHAT, CDR2 FQNNGV. The CDR3 consists of 12 residues. The V and J ends lost 1 base and 7 bases respectively, with 7 bases between them. CDR3 DNA sequence: TGTGCCAGCAGCTTAGGTTTAGGTGGCTACACCTTC. This encodes CASSLGLGGYTF.

CDR3 in amino acids: CASSLGGSTTGELFF. CDR3 nucleotides: TGTGCCAGCAGTCTCGGCGGGAGTACCACCGGGGAGCTGTTTTTT. The chain carries TRBV3-1 (or the pseudogene TRBV3-2) and TRBJ2-2; 7 bases line up with TRBD2. The length of the CDR3 is 15 residues. The germline gives CDR1 LGHDT, CDR2 YNNKEL (reference sequence). V shed 6 bases and J 4 bases; nucleotides not matched to a gene: 8.